This TCR beta chain was captured in a study of T-cell reconstitution after alpha-beta-depleted transplantation in children. General study results and limits: One year after transplant, T-cell counts and diversity came mostly from newly produced T cells. Expanded clones from the graft, numbering several hundred, reportedly supplied alpha-beta T cells about two months after transplant. Some patients' high day-60 TCRbeta diversity was attributed to recipient cells surviving conditioning.

At least ten counts were recorded for this clonotype. The antigen is unknown. This CDR3 is 13 amino acids long. The V end was cut by 2 bases, the J end by 6 bases, with 7 bases between. From germline, CDR1 is SNHLY and CDR2 FYNNEI. During its preparation, the TCRbeta library received unique molecular identifiers. TCRdb reprocessed the PCR reads via MiXCR and lists one record per CDR3 protein. This table holds about 490,000 distinct CDR3 sequences, 10% to 13% found once. The receptor was derived from a child younger than 10 with inherited bone marrow failure, due to receive a stem cell transplant. The genes are TRBV2 and TRBJ2-2; D may be TRBD1 (5 bases). Material: PBMCs, obtained before TCRalphabeta/CD19-depleted stem cell transplant. Written as DNA, the CDR3 is TGTGCCAGCAGTGAACAGGGTGCCGGGGAGCTGTTTTTT. This translates into CASSEQGAGELFF.